Shown below are 23 T cell receptor beta chains from a single sample sequenced in a study of blood T cells in healthy people across ages. Primed by a sample-barcoded 5' primer and a J-beta primer mix, a second PCR proceeded for 7 to 11 cycles. TCRdb independently ran MiXCR on the 5' RACE reads; one entry per CDR3 protein. The table lists approximately 800,000 distinct CDR3 sequences, about 45% of them singletons. Specimen: blood. All receptors derive from a man at least 80 years old in good health.

Regarding this clonotype: This could be a read error, since a much larger clone is one nucleotide away. The rearrangement joins TRBV18 to TRBJ2-4, with 12 bases fitting TRBD2. Per the germline V gene, CDR1 is KGHSH and CDR2 is LQKENI. This CDR3 spans 13 amino acids. The V segment lost 6 bases and the J segment 13 bases; nucleotides outside the gene matches: 7. The CDR3: CASSTSGSCEQYF. The CDR3 bases are TGTGCCAGCTCGACTAGCGGGAGTTGTGAGCAGTACTTC.

This chain joins TRBV7-9 and TRBJ2-1, with unresolved D. From germline, CDR1 is SEHNR and CDR2 FQNEAQ (reference sequence). CDR3 length equals 14 residues. Trimming pared 4 bases from V and 7 bases from J, leaving 14 bases between. The CDR3 is CASSWGSMANEQFF. The CDR3, as DNA: TGTGCCAGCAGCTGGGGATCTATGGCGAATGAGCAGTTCTTC. Drawing the rest from reference TRBV7-9 and TRBJ2-1, the complete variable domain is DTGVSQNPRHKITKRGQNVTFRCDPISEHNRLYWYRQTLGQGPEFLTYFQNEAQLEKSRLLSDRFSAERPKGSFSTLEIQRTEQGDSAMYLCASSWGSMANEQFFGPGTRLTVL.

This sequence joins TRBV29-1 and TRBJ2-2; either TRBD1 or TRBD2 may fit D (6 bases each). Looked up from germline, CDR1 is SQVTM and CDR2 is ANQGSEA. V dropped 3 bases and J dropped 5 bases, with 13 bases sitting between them. The CDR3 spans 14 residues. The CDR3 coding sequence is TGCAGCGTTGATTCCGGGGGCTCAACCGGGGAGCTGTTTTTT. Amino acids: CSVDSGGSTGELFF.

V gene TRBV29-1 combines with J gene TRBJ2-5; 9 bases align to TRBD1. The CDR3 sequence is 16 residues long. Germline CDR1 is SQVTM and CDR2 is ANQGSEA. V was clipped by 4 bases and J by 2 bases; unmatched bases: 11. CDR3 nucleotide sequence: TGCAGCGTTGGGGAATACGGGACAGGGCTACAAGAGACCCAGTACTTC. Protein sequence: CSVGEYGTGLQETQYF. Variable domain in full (rest from reference TRBV29-1 and TRBJ2-5): SAVISQKPSRDICQRGTSLTIQCQVDSQVTMMFWYRQQPGQSLTLIATANQGSEATYESGFVIDKFPISRPNLTFSTLTVSNMSPEDSSIYLCSVGEYGTGLQETQYFGPGTRLLVL.

V usage is TRBV4-1 and J usage is TRBJ1-4; 9 nucleotides align to TRBD1. This CDR3 is built from 15 residues. CDR1 and CDR2 from the germline V gene are MGHRA and YSYEKL. V lost 6 bases, J lost 7 bases, and 9 bases stayed unmatched. The CDR3 reads CASRLMDRGGEKLFF. In DNA, the CDR3 is TGCGCCAGCAGGCTTATGGACAGGGGTGGTGAAAAACTGTTTTTT.

This clonotype was recorded only once. The chain couples TRBV5-1 to TRBJ2-1; D possibly corresponds to TRBD1 (6 bases). The V end was cut by 5 bases, the J end by 4 bases, with 25 bases between. The length of the CDR3 is 18 residues. Looked up from germline, CDR1 is SGHRS and CDR2 is YFSETQ. The CDR3 reads CASRPTGTRRTEYNEQFF. CDR3 nucleotide sequence: TGCGCCAGCAGACCGACCGGGACAAGGAGGACGGAGTACAATGAGCAGTTCTTC.

The chain carries TRBV12-3 or TRBV12-4 and TRBJ2-7; weak D call: TRBD2 (5 bases). V lost 5 bases and J 6 bases, leaving 17 bases between the germline ends. CDR3 length: 14 amino acids. In nucleotides, the CDR3 is TGTGCCAGCAGTGTGGACCACTCTAGCCCCGAGCAGTACTTC. Translation gives CASSVDHSSPEQYF.

The J gene is TRBJ1-5, the V gene TRBV2, with a possible D match to TRBD1 (6 bases). Deletions cut 6 bases from V and 4 bases from J, with 7 bases between. This CDR3 spans 12 amino acids. CDR1 and CDR2 (germline): SNHLY, FYNNEI. CDR3 in DNA: TGTGCCAGCAGAGGGACAAATCAGCCCCAGCATTTT. This gives the protein CASRGTNQPQHF.

The chain couples TRBV5-1 to TRBJ2-7; 10 bases map to TRBD2. This CDR3 is 16 amino acids long. The V and J ends lost 0 bases and 7 bases, in that order; junction bases with no gene match: 10. Germline loops: CDR1 SGHRS, CDR2 YFSETQ. DNA for the CDR3: TGCGCCAGCAGCTTGGATACCCTAGCGGGAGCGGATGAGCAGTACTTC. Translating it yields CASSLDTLAGADEQYF.

This clonotype was counted a single time. The gene calls are TRBV20-1 and TRBJ1-5, with 7 positions matching TRBD1. Germline values: CDR1 DFQATT, CDR2 SNEGSKA (reference sequence). The V gene end was trimmed by 6 bases and the J gene end by 1 base; junction bases not matched to a gene: 6. The CDR3 length is 14 residues. CDR3 protein: CSAKTGLSNQPQHF. The DNA for the CDR3 is TGCAGTGCCAAGACAGGGTTAAGCAATCAGCCCCAGCATTTT.

This clonotype was recorded once. The rearrangement links TRBV20-1 to TRBJ1-2; the D is unclear. Germline V gene lookup returns CDR1 DFQATT and CDR2 SNEGSKA (reference sequence). The CDR3 has 16 residues. With 5 bases removed from V and 2 bases from J, the gap between germline ends came to 21 bases. This CDR3 reads CSARSAAAADNYGYTF. The CDR3 coding sequence is TGCAGTGCTCGAAGCGCGGCGGCCGCTGACAACTATGGCTACACCTTC.

The V gene is TRBV6-6, the J gene TRBJ2-4, with 7 nucleotides matching TRBD2. J lost 7 bases, V lost 3 bases, and 6 bases had no gene match. Per the germline V gene, CDR1 is MNHNY and CDR2 is SVGAGI (reference sequence). CDR3 length equals 14 residues. This CDR3 reads CASSYGLEYNIQYF. CDR3 sequence (DNA): TGTGCCAGCAGTTATGGACTAGAGTATAACATTCAGTACTTC.

J is TRBJ2-5 and V is TRBV12-3 or TRBV12-4; 7 bases are a match to TRBD1. J was trimmed by 1 base and V by 4 bases; bases with no gene match: 3. The CDR3 is made up of 14 amino acids. This chain's CDR3 is CASSYTGAQETQYF. The CDR3 nucleotides read TGTGCCAGCAGTTATACAGGGGCCCAAGAGACCCAGTACTTC.

A word on this clonotype: Possible read error: a much larger clone is one base away. The chain employs TRBV7-9 and TRBJ2-5, with TRBD1 as a possible D gene (5 bases). Germline CDR1 reads SEHNR; CDR2 reads FQNEAQ (reference sequence). The CDR3 is 13 amino acids. The CDR3 sequence is CASSVAGLETQYF. The CDR3 nucleotides read TGTGCCAGCAGCGTAGCAGGGTTGGAGACCCAGTACTTC.

This clonotype was found a few times. The chain carries TRBV28 and TRBJ2-7; 7 nucleotides agree with TRBD2. V was pared by 6 bases and J by 0 bases, with 8 bases of the junction left unmatched. Germline V gene data show CDR1 as MDHEN and CDR2 as SYDVKM. This CDR3 is built from 15 residues. The CDR3 loop is CASSRTSPSSYEQYF. The CDR3 DNA reads as TGTGCCAGCAGCCGGACTAGTCCTTCCTCCTACGAGCAGTACTTC.

The CDR3 DNA reads TGTGCCATCAGTGAGTCGCCAAGTAGCAACACCGGGGAGCTGTTTTTT. Protein sequence: CAISESPSSNTGELFF. The genes are TRBV10-3 and TRBJ2-2; the D is unclear. CDR1 and CDR2 (germline): ENHRY, SYGVKD. V dropped 0 bases and J dropped 2 bases, with 10 bases sitting between them. This CDR3 contains 16 residues.

The V and J genes are TRBV9 and TRBJ2-5; D possibly corresponds to TRBD2 (6 bases). CDR3 length: 14 residues. Germline assignment: CDR1 SGDLS and CDR2 YYNGEE. V was cut by 0 bases and J by 5 bases, with 11 bases left in between. The CDR3 DNA is TGTGCCAGCAGCGTAGCTCTAGGAGGGGAGACCCAGTACTTC. Encoded protein: CASSVALGGETQYF.

This clonotype has a handful of counts. The chain employs TRBV14 and TRBJ2-7, with D unclear. Trimming took 3 bases from V and 1 from J, leaving 13 bases between them. Germline V gene lookup returns CDR1 SGHDN and CDR2 FVKESK. There are 15 residues in the CDR3. CDR3 loop: CASSQENRPSYEQYF. The CDR3 DNA reads as TGTGCCAGCAGCCAGGAAAACCGGCCATCCTACGAGCAGTACTTC.

This clonotype has ten or more counts. The chain employs TRBV5-1 and TRBJ2-7; D call uncertain. V was cut by 0 bases and J by 4 bases, with 11 bases left in between. Germline V gene lookup returns CDR1 SGHRS and CDR2 YFSETQ. The CDR3 length is 14 residues. CDR3 DNA sequence: TGCGCCAGCAGCTTGGGCAGTTCTCAATACGAGCAGTACTTC. Translation: CASSLGSSQYEQYF. The variable domain in full, with the rest retrieved from reference TRBV5-1 and TRBJ2-7, is KAGVTQTPRYLIKTRGQQVTLSCSPISGHRSVSWYQQTPGQGLQFLFEYFSETQRNKGNFPGRFSGRQFSNSRSEMNVSTLELGDSALYLCASSLGSSQYEQYFGPGTRLTVT.

This chain connects TRBV28 to TRBJ1-2, with 9 positions matching TRBD1. J lost 2 bases, V lost 7 bases, and 8 bases had no gene match. The CDR3 spans 15 residues. Germline V gene data show CDR1 as MDHEN and CDR2 as SYDVKM. This CDR3 is CASTSGGTGNYGYTF. The CDR3 bases are TGTGCCAGCACCTCGGGGGGGACAGGGAACTATGGCTACACCTTC.

V gene TRBV10-2 combines with J gene TRBJ1-6; D perhaps matches TRBD1 (5 bases). Germline CDR1 is WSHSY and CDR2 is SAAADI. CDR3 length equals 14 residues. The V gene lost 4 bases and the J gene lost 10 bases, with 14 bases spanning the gap. CDR3 protein: CASSGGMRESPLHF. The CDR3 DNA is TGCGCCAGCAGTGGGGGGATGAGGGAATCACCCCTCCACTTT.

A remark on this clonotype: A much larger clone is a single base away; this may be a read error. V is TRBV3-1 and J is TRBJ1-4; tentative D call: TRBD1 (6 bases). This CDR3 region has 17 residues. The V gene's germline CDR1 is LGHDT and CDR2 YNNKEL (reference sequence). The CDR3, as DNA: TGTGCCAGCTCCCCGCCCGCGACAGGTACAACTAAGGAAAAACTGTTTTTT. Translating gives CASSPPATGTTKEKLFF.

The rearrangement links TRBV20-1 to TRBJ2-4; 8 nucleotides line up with TRBD1. The germline CDR1 and CDR2 sequences are DFQATT and SNEGSKA (reference sequence). This CDR3 region has 14 residues. V was clipped by 5 bases and J by 13 bases; unmatched bases: 16. As DNA, the CDR3 is TGCAGTGCTGCCTCCGGCAGGGGGCGGGTGGAGCAGTACTTC. Encoded protein: CSAASGRGRVEQYF.